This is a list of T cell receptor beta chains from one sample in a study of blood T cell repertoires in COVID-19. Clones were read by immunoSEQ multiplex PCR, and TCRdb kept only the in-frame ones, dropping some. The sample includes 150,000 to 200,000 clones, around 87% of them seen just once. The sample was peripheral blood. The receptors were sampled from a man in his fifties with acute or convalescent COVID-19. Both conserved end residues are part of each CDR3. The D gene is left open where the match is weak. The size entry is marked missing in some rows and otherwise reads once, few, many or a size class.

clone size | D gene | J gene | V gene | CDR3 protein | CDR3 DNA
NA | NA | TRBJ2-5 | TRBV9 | CASSVEEGLETQYF | TGTGCCAGCAGCGTAGAGGAGGGCTTGGAGACCCAGTACTTC
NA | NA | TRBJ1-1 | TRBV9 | CASSVDVLTGPNTEAFF | TGTGCCAGCAGCGTAGACGTTCTCACAGGACCGAACACTGAAGCTTTCTTT
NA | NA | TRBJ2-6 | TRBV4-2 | CASSQEFLGAGANVLTF | TGTGCCAGCAGCCAAGAGTTTTTAGGGGCTGGGGCCAACGTCCTGACTTTC
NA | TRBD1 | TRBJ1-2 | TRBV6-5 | CASSWDRGRNGYTF | TGTGCCAGCAGCTGGGACAGGGGGCGAAATGGCTACACCTTC
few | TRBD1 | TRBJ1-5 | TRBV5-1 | CASSLAGGGQPQHF | TGCGCCAGCAGCTTGGCAGGGGGCGGGCAGCCCCAGCATTTT
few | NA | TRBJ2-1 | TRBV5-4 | CASRRDASSYNEQFF | TGTGCCAGCAGGCGGGACGCTAGCTCCTACAATGAGCAGTTCTTC
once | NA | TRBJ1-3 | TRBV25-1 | CASTMSGNTIYF | TGTGCCAGCACTATGAGTGGAAACACCATATATTTT
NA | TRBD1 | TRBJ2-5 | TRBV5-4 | CASSSGTAPGETQYF | TGTGCCAGCAGCTCGGGGACAGCCCCAGGGGAGACCCAGTACTTC
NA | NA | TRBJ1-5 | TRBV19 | CASGPGRHQPQHF | TGTGCCAGTGGGCCCGGGAGGCATCAGCCCCAGCATTTT
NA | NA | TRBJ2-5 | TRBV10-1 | CASSDGPGKGETQYF | TGCGCCAGCAGTGATGGGCCGGGAAAAGGCGAGACCCAGTACTTC
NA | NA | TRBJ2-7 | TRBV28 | CASSFGYEQYF | TGTGCCAGCAGTTTCGGGTACGAGCAGTACTTC
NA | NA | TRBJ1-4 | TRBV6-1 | CASSELSGGAEKLFF | TGTGCCAGCAGTGAACTCTCAGGTGGGGCTGAAAAACTGTTTTTT
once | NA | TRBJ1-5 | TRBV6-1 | CASSDSAGNQPQHF | TGTGCCAGCAGTGATTCGGCAGGGAACCAGCCCCAGCATTTT
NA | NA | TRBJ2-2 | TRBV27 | CASSYLSPTGELFF | TGTGCCAGCAGTTATCTCAGTCCGACCGGGGAGCTGTTTTTT
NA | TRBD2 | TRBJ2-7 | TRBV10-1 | CASSETSGSIKQYF | TGCGCCAGCAGTGAGACTAGCGGGAGTATCAAGCAGTACTTC
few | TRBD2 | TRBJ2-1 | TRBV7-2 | CASRTIAGREQFF | TGTGCCAGCAGGACTATAGCGGGGAGGGAGCAGTTCTTC
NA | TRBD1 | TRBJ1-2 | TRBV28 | CASRDRAPNYGYTF | TGTGCCAGCAGAGACAGGGCCCCTAACTATGGCTACACCTTC
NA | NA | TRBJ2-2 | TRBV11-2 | CASSIVWASNTGELFF | TGTGCCAGCAGTATAGTATGGGCTTCGAACACCGGGGAGCTGTTTTTT
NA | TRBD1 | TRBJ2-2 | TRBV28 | CASSLKGAPFTGELFF | TGTGCCAGCAGTTTGAAGGGGGCGCCCTTCACCGGGGAGCTGTTTTTT
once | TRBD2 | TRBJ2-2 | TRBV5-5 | CASSSGLAGAPPTGELFF | TGTGCCAGCAGCTCAGGACTAGCGGGGGCCCCGCCCACCGGGGAGCTGTTTTTT
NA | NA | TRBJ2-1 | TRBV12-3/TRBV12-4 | CASSLRLVVEQFF | TGTGCCAGCAGTTTAAGACTAGTCGTTGAGCAGTTCTTC
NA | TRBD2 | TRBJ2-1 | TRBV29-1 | CSVGWGLAPYNEQFF | TGCAGCGTTGGGTGGGGACTAGCGCCATACAATGAGCAGTTCTTC
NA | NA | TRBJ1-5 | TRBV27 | CASRPTGGNQPQHF | TGTGCCAGCAGACCGACAGGAGGTAATCAGCCCCAGCATTTT
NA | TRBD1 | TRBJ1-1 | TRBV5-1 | CASSPGQGTVDTEAFF | TGCGCCAGCAGCCCGGGACAGGGCACAGTAGACACTGAAGCTTTCTTT
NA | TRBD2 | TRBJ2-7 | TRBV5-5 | CASSLVASGTYEQYF | TGTGCCAGCAGCTTGGTGGCTAGCGGGACTTACGAGCAGTACTTC
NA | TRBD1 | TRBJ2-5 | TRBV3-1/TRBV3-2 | CASSPWTGAQETQYF | TGTGCCAGCAGCCCCTGGACAGGGGCACAAGAGACCCAGTACTTC
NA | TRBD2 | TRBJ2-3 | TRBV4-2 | CASSQGLASPDTQYF | TGTGCCAGCAGCCAAGGACTAGCCTCCCCAGATACGCAGTATTTT
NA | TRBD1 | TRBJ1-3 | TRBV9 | CASSVNWDSSGNTIYF | TGTGCCAGCAGCGTTAATTGGGACAGCTCTGGAAACACCATATATTTT
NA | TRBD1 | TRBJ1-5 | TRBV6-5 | CASSNTGGYQPQHF | TGTGCCAGCAGCAACACAGGGGGCTATCAGCCCCAGCATTTT
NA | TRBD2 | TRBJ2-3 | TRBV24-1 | CATSDPGTSGTDTQYF | TGTGCCACCAGTGATCCCGGGACTAGCGGCACAGATACGCAGTATTTT
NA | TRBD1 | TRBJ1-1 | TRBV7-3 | CASSFQQGTEAFF | TGTGCCAGCAGCTTCCAACAGGGGACTGAAGCTTTCTTT
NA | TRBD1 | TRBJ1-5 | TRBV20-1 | CSASNRNRGLQPQHF | TGCAGTGCTAGTAATCGTAACAGGGGGCTTCAGCCCCAGCATTTT
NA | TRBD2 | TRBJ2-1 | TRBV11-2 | CASTSWEGWQGIYNEQFF | TGTGCCAGCACCTCTTGGGAGGGGTGGCAGGGTATCTACAATGAGCAGTTCTTC
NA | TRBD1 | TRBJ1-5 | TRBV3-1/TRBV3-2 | CASSQRGTGGSQPQHF | TGTGCCAGCAGCCAACGAGGGACAGGGGGGAGTCAGCCCCAGCATTTT
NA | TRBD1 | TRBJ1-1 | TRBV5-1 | CASSFWDRAMNTEAFF | TGCGCCAGCAGCTTCTGGGACAGGGCTATGAACACTGAAGCTTTCTTT
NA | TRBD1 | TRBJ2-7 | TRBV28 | CASSLPGTGAYEQYF | TGTGCCAGCAGCCTCCCCGGGACAGGGGCCTACGAGCAGTACTTC
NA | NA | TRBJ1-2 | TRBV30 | CAWRTGVGYTF | TGTGCCTGGAGAACCGGGGTAGGCTACACCTTC
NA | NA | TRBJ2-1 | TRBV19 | CASSGEGHGRLSSYNEQFF | TGTGCCAGTAGTGGGGAGGGACACGGTCGATTGAGCTCCTACAATGAGCAGTTCTTC
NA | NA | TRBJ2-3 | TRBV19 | CASSMWSGVSTDTQYF | TGTGCCAGTAGTATGTGGAGCGGAGTGAGCACAGATACGCAGTATTTT
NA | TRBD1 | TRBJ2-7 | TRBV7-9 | CASSRPGQGSEQYF | TGTGCCAGCAGCAGACCGGGACAGGGCTCCGAGCAGTACTTC
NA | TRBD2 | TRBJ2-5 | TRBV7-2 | CASSSTGTRGGAGSGTQYF | TGTGCCAGCAGCTCTACCGGGACTCGCGGGGGGGCGGGGAGTGGGACCCAGTACTTC
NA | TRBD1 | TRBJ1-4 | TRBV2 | CASRGQGSDEKLFF | TGTGCCAGCAGGGGACAGGGGAGCGATGAAAAACTGTTTTTT
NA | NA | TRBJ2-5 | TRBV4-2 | CASSPGQQETQYF | TGTGCCAGCAGCCCCGGACAACAAGAGACCCAGTACTTC
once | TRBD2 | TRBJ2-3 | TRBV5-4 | CASSSWPLAGTDTQYF | TGTGCCAGCAGCTCCTGGCCCCTAGCGGGCACAGATACGCAGTATTTT
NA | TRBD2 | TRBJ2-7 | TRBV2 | CASIVTSGRGEQYF | TGTGCCAGCATTGTTACTAGCGGGAGAGGGGAGCAGTACTTC
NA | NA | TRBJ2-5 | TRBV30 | CAWSRTGLGRLWQETQYF | TGTGCCTGGAGTCGAACAGGATTGGGCCGTTTGTGGCAAGAGACCCAGTACTTC
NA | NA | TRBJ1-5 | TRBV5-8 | CASSLEGVRSQPQHF | TGTGCCAGCAGCTTGGAGGGGGTGCGGAGTCAGCCCCAGCATTTT
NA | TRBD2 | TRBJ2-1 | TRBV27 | CASSANSGSPYNEQFF | TGTGCCAGCAGTGCTAATAGCGGGAGCCCCTACAATGAGCAGTTCTTC
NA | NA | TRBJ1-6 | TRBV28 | CASRTDSRGGYNSPLHF | TGTGCCAGCAGAACCGACTCTCGGGGGGGTTATAATTCACCCCTCCACTTT
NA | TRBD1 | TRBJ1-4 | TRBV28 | CASSLDRGLEKLFF | TGTGCCAGCAGTCTGGACAGGGGGCTTGAAAAACTGTTTTTT
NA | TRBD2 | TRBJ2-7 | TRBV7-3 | CASSRAGIGGNYEQYF | TGTGCCAGCAGCAGAGCCGGGATCGGGGGGAACTACGAGCAGTACTTC
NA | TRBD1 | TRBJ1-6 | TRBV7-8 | CASSLGRDRGFGPLHF | TGTGCCAGCAGCTTAGGGAGGGACAGGGGTTTTGGGCCCCTCCACTTT
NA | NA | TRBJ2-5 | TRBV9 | CASSPTAGSSKTQYF | TGTGCCAGCAGCCCAACCGCGGGGAGCTCAAAGACCCAGTACTTC
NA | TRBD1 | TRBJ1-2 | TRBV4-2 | CASSQEPQGNYGYTF | TGTGCCAGCAGCCAGGAGCCACAGGGGAACTATGGCTACACCTTC
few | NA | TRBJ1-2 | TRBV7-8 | CASSSAGGASYGYTF | TGTGCCAGCAGCTCCGCCGGGGGGGCGAGTTACGGCTACACCTTC
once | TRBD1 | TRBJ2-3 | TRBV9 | CASSVVGGPSTDTQYF | TGTGCCAGCAGCGTAGTAGGGGGCCCTAGCACAGATACGCAGTATTTT
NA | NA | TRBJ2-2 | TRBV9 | CASSVFVGAPGELFF | TGTGCCAGCAGCGTATTCGTGGGAGCCCCCGGGGAGCTGTTTTTT